This is a list of T cell receptor beta chains from one sample in a study of human T cells and chemical hapten exposure. TCRdb analysed the RACE reads with MiXCR anew, one entry per CDR3 protein. The data show about 39,000 distinct CDR3 sequences, with roughly 13% seen just once and 2% to 2.5% held by the top ten. The starting material was whole blood, obtained in connection with sensitization to the hapten diphenylcyclopropenone (DPC). The source of these receptors is a woman between 40 and 55 years old with alopecia areata. Some clones in this sample may be carry-over from other donors' samples. CDR3s include the opening cysteine and the closing phenylalanine or tryptophan. The D gene is left open where the match is weak. Expanded clones are given a class, and other clones once, few, many or no size at all.

d_gene	len	v_gene	j_gene	abundance	CDR3aa	CDR3nt
NA	16	TRBV5-1	TRBJ2-1	NA	CASSPVVTNSYNEQFF	TGCGCCAGCAGCCCGGTAGTGACGAACTCCTACAATGAGCAGTTCTTC
NA	13	TRBV5-1	TRBJ1-2	few	CASSPDGTRGYTF	TGCGCCAGCAGCCCGGACGGGACTCGCGGCTACACCTTC
TRBD1	16	TRBV7-3	TRBJ2-2	few	CASSSYGTANTGELFF	TGTGCCAGCAGCTCCTACGGGACAGCGAACACCGGGGAGCTGTTTTTT
NA	15	TRBV24-1	TRBJ2-5	few	CATSDRRGQRETQYF	TGTGCCACCAGTGATCGAAGAGGGCAGAGAGAGACCCAGTACTTC
NA	12	TRBV20-1	TRBJ1-1	few	CSAREMDTEAFF	TGCAGTGCTAGGGAAATGGACACTGAAGCTTTCTTT
TRBD1	14	TRBV28	TRBJ1-2	few	CATRETGGGYGYTF	TGTGCCACCCGGGAGACAGGGGGCGGATATGGCTACACCTTC
NA	13	TRBV6-2/TRBV6-3	TRBJ2-5	many	CASSNTGEETQYF	TGTGCCAGCAGTAACACGGGGGAAGAGACCCAGTACTTC
NA	14	TRBV21-1	TRBJ2-5	NA	CARGEPGAWETQYF	TGTGCCAGAGGGGAACCAGGGGCATGGGAGACCCAGTACTTC
TRBD1	15	TRBV28	TRBJ1-4	NA	CASSSSGQGSEKLFF	TGTGCCAGCAGTTCATCGGGACAGGGAAGTGAAAAACTGTTTTTT
TRBD1	15	TRBV11-2	TRBJ2-7	few	CASSSGQGPGREQYF	TGTGCCAGCAGCAGCGGACAGGGGCCCGGTCGAGAGCAGTACTTC
NA	14	TRBV30	TRBJ1-5	many	CAWSVGQRNQPQHF	TGTGCCTGGAGTGTAGGGCAGCGAAATCAGCCCCAGCATTTT
TRBD2	15	TRBV6-1	TRBJ2-5	NA	CASRPSGTREETQYF	TGTGCCAGCAGACCCTCCGGGACTAGAGAAGAGACCCAGTACTTC
NA	14	TRBV4-1	TRBJ2-3	NA	CASSQGRFSDTQYF	TGCGCCAGCAGCCAAGGCCGATTCTCAGATACGCAGTATTTT
TRBD1	15	TRBV5-5	TRBJ2-2	once	CASSREGQFTGELFF	TGTGCCAGCAGCCGAGAGGGACAGTTCACCGGGGAGCTGTTTTTT
TRBD1	13	TRBV2	TRBJ2-7	few	CASSLDRGYEQYF	TGTGCCAGCAGTCTTGACAGGGGCTACGAGCAGTACTTC
NA	14	TRBV29-1	TRBJ2-2	few	CSGQGGQGTGELFF	TGCAGCGGTCAGGGGGGCCAGGGCACCGGGGAGCTGTTTTTT
NA	15	TRBV12-3/TRBV12-4	TRBJ2-6	few	CASSSPYSGANVLTF	TGTGCCAGCAGTTCCCCTTATTCCGGGGCCAACGTCCTGACTTTC
NA	12	TRBV29-1	TRBJ2-3	few	CSVAVGTDTQYF	TGCAGCGTCGCCGTGGGCACAGATACGCAGTATTTT
NA	14	TRBV27	TRBJ1-1	NA	CASSNPWQGTEAFF	TGTGCCAGCAGTAACCCGTGGCAGGGCACTGAAGCTTTCTTT
NA	13	TRBV29-1	TRBJ1-3	many	CSVGLTWPDTIYF	TGCAGCGTTGGTCTTACCTGGCCCGACACCATATATTTT
NA	12	TRBV28	TRBJ2-7	many	CASHRGAVEQYF	TGTGCCAGTCACCGGGGGGCGGTTGAGCAGTACTTC
NA	10	TRBV28	TRBJ2-7	many	CASSGNEQYF	TGTGCCAGCAGTGGTAACGAGCAGTACTTC
TRBD2	17	TRBV6-4	TRBJ2-5	few	CASSDSLAGAHQETQYF	TGTGCCAGCAGTGACTCCCTAGCGGGGGCGCACCAAGAGACCCAGTACTTC
NA	14	TRBV7-6	TRBJ2-5	few	CASSPITYQETQYF	TGTGCCAGCAGCCCGATTACCTACCAGGAGACCCAGTACTTC
TRBD2	16	TRBV10-3	TRBJ2-3	NA	CAISRLAGVRTDTQYF	TGTGCCATCAGTCGACTAGCGGGGGTCCGCACAGATACGCAGTATTTT
NA	17	TRBV19	TRBJ1-1	few	CASSMGGLLPMNTEAFF	TGTGCCAGTAGTATGGGGGGGCTACTCCCGATGAACACTGAAGCTTTCTTT
NA	14	TRBV19	TRBJ2-3	medium-sized	CASSGMTSTDTQYF	TGTGCCAGTTCCGGCATGACTAGCACAGATACGCAGTATTTT
NA	20	TRBV5-5	TRBJ1-5	NA	CASSLETSSLGSYSNQPQHF	TGTGCCAGCAGCCTGGAAACAAGCTCGCTGGGATCTTATAGCAATCAGCCCCAGCATTTT
TRBD1	15	TRBV5-5	TRBJ1-5	NA	CASSLQGVANQPQHF	TGTGCCAGCAGCTTGCAGGGGGTGGCCAATCAGCCCCAGCATTTT